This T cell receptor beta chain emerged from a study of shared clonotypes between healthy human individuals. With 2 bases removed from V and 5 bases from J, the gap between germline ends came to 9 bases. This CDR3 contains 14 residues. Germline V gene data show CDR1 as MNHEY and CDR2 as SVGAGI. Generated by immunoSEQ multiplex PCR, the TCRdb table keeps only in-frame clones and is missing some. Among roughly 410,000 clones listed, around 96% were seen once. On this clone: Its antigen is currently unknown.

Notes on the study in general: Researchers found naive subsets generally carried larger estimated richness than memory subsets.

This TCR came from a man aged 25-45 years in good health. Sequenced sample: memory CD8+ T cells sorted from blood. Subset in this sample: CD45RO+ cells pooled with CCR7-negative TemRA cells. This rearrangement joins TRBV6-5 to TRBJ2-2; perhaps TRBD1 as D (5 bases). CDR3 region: CASSYIRVTGELFF. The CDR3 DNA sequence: TGTGCCAGCAGTTACATCAGGGTTACCGGGGAGCTGTTTTTT.